This TCR beta chain was profiled in a study of blood T cell repertoires in COVID-19 (dated by TCRdb to the early 2020s). About the study as a whole: Samples from collaborators originated in the United States, Italy and Spain and spanned both the acute and convalescent phases of COVID-19. Where available, HLA class I and class II types were obtained from metadata supplied by the sample provider rather than from assay-based typing. A de-identified subject ID, COVID-19 status, age in years and sex were almost always included in the sample metadata. Samples came from the ongoing ImmuneRACE study (first 160 participants) plus 1,254 subjects from 6 global collaborators. The material from the prospective study consisted of cDNA or gDNA derived from T cells, B-cell-depleted T cells, or PBMCs. Deeply sampled blood TCRbeta repertoires from subjects exposed to, actively infected with, or recovered from COVID-19 were included in the dataset. The repertoires were made available in a free public database intended to serve as a resource for research on the immune response to SARS-CoV-2. Overall study results and their limits: The quantity of clinical and demographic metadata differed by source and by participant and was supplied without curation.

The collaborating institutions used their own protocols to collect whole blood in K2EDTA tubes. For TCRbeta analysis, collaborator samples were shipped as frozen whole blood, as isolated PBMCs, or as DNA extracted from either sample type. V and J are trimmed by 7 bases and 4 bases, and the gene matches miss 12 bases of the junction. The cysteine opens and the phenylalanine closes a CDR3 of 15 amino acids. Only the CDR3 part of the read is kept: 45 bases, read in frame from the first base. Concerning this clone: Its specific antigen is unknown. There are no base qualities to consult, and no much larger clone falls within one base.

The immunoSEQ Assay, a bias-controlled multiplex PCR, was used to amplify TCRbeta CDR3 regions from genomic DNA. The published analysis was carried out like this. The number of nucleated cells in each sample was estimated from the amplification of reference gene primers within the assay. To quantify the absolute abundance of each unique TCRbeta CDR3 rearrangement, sequence reads were collapsed and filtered. Productive Simpson clonality was computed per sample as the square root of Simpson's diversity index over productive rearrangements. TCRdb took this table from immuneACCESS and kept in-frame rearrangements with V and J called. Such tables lack part of the clones; where checked against another copy, unresolved V genes explain under half of the gap, and the rest is unexplained. V, J and clone size reflect that table, while D and trimming were determined from the DNA. Across this sample there are around 270,000 clones, with approximately 89% seen only once. Under 2.5% of the sample is held by the ten biggest clonotypes.

The rearranged segments are TRBV23-1 and TRBJ1-2; 7 junctional bases match TRBD1. Being an ORF, TRBV23-1 has a function that is uncertain. The source is a woman aged 50 to 65 with acute or convalescent COVID-19. The sample consisted of peripheral blood. CDR3 sequence: CASIQGDEVRYGYTF. The nucleotide sequence is TGCGCCAGCATCCAGGGGGATGAGGTACGCTATGGCTACACCTTC.